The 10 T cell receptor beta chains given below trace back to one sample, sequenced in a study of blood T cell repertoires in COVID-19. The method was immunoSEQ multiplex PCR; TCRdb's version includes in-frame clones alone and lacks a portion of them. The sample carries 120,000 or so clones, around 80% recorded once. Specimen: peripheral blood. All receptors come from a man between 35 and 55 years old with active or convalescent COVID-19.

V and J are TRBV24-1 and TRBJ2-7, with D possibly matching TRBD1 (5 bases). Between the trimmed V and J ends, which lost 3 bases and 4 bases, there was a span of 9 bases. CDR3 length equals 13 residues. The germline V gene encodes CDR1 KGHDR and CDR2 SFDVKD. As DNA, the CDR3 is TGTGCCACCAGTGATCCGGACATTTACGAGCAGTACTTC. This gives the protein CATSDPDIYEQYF.

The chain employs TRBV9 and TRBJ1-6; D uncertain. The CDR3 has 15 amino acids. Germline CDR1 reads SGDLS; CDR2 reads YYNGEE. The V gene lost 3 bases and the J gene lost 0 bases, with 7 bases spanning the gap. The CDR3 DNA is TGTGCCAGCAGCGGAAGTAGCTCCTATAATTCACCCCTCCACTTT. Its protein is CASSGSSSYNSPLHF.

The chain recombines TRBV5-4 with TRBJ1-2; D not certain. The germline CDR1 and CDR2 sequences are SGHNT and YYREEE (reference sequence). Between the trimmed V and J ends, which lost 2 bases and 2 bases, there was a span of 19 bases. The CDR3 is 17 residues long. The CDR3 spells CASSFETTIRWNYGYTF. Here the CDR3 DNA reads TGTGCCAGCAGCTTCGAGACAACGATTCGGTGGAACTATGGCTACACCTTC. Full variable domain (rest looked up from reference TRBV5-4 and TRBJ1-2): ETGVTQSPTHLIKTRGQQVTLRCSSQSGHNTVSWYQQALGQGPQFIFQYYREEENGRGNFPPRFSGLQFPNYSSELNVNALELDDSALYLCASSFETTIRWNYGYTFGSGTRLTVV.

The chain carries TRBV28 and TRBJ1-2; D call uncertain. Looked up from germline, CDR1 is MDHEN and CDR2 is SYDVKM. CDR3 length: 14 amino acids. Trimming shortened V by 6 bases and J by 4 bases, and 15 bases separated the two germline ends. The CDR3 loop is CASSSVRSRYGYTF. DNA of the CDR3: TGTGCCAGCAGCTCCGTAAGGAGCCGCTATGGCTACACCTTC.

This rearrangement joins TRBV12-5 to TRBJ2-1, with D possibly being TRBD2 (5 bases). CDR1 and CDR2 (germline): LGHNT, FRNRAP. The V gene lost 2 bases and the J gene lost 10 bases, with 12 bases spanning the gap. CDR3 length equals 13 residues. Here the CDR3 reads CASGLNGVGEQFF. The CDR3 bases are TGTGCTAGTGGTTTGAACGGGGTCGGAGAGCAGTTCTTC.

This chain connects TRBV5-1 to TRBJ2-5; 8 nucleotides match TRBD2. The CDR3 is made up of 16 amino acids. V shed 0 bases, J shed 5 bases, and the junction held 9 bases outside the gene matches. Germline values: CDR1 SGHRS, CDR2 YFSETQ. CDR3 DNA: TGCGCCAGCAGCTTGGTGCTGGGCCCGGGAGGGGAGACCCAGTACTTC. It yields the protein CASSLVLGPGGETQYF.

CDR3 in DNA: TGTGCCAGCAGCGAACTTTATCAGCCCCAGCATTTT. Translated, it gives CASSELYQPQHF. The chain employs TRBV6-2 or TRBV6-3 and TRBJ1-5; D not certain. Germline CDR1 MNHEY, CDR2 SVGEGT. The V gene lost 6 bases and the J gene lost 5 bases, with 8 bases spanning the gap. CDR3 length: 12 residues.

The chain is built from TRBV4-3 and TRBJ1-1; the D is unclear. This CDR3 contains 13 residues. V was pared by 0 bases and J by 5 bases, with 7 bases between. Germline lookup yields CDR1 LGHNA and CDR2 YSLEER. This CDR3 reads CASSQDQRTEAFF. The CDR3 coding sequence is TGCGCCAGCAGCCAAGATCAGCGAACTGAAGCTTTCTTT.

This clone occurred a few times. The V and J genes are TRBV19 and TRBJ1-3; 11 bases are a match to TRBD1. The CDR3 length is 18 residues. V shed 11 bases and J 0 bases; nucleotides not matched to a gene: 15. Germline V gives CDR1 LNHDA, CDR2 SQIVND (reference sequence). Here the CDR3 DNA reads TGTGCCTCTACCGCCGGGACAGGGGGAATCTACTCTGGAAACACCATATATTTT. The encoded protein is CASTAGTGGIYSGNTIYF. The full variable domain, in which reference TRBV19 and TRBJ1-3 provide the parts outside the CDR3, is DGGITQSPKYLFRKEGQNVTLSCEQNLNHDAMYWYRQDPGQGLRLIYYSQIVNDFQKGDIAEGYSVSREKKESFPLTVTSAQKNPTAFYLCASTAGTGGIYSGNTIYFGEGSWLTVV.

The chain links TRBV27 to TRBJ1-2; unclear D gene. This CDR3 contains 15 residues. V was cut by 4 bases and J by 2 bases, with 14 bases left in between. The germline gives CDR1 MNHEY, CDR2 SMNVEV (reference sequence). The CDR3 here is CASSSPRVGNYGYTF. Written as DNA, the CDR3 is TGTGCCAGCAGTTCCCCTCGTGTCGGGAACTATGGCTACACCTTC.